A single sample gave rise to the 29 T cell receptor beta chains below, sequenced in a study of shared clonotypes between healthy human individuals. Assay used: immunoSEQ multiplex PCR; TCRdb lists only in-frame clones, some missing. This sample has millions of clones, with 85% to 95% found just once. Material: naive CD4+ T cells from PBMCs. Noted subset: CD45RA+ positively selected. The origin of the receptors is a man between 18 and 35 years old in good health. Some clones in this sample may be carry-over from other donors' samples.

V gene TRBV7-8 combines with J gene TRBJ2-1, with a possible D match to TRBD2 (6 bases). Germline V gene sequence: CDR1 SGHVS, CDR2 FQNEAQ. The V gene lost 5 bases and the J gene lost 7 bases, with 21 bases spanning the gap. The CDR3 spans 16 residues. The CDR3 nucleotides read TGTGCCAGCAGCACCGTCCTGGCGGGGCGAAGAAATGAGCAGTTCTTC. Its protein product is CASSTVLAGRRNEQFF.

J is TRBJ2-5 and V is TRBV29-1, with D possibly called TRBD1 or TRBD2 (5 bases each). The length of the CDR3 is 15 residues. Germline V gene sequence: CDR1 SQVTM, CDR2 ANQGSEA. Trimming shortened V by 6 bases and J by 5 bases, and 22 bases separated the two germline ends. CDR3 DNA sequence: TGCAGCGTCGAGGGGTGGGGTGGGCCTGGGGAGACCCAGTACTTC. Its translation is CSVEGWGGPGETQYF. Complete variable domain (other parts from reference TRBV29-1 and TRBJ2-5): SAVISQKPSRDICQRGTSLTIQCQVDSQVTMMFWYRQQPGQSLTLIATANQGSEATYESGFVIDKFPISRPNLTFSTLTVSNMSPEDSSIYLCSVEGWGGPGETQYFGPGTRLLVL.

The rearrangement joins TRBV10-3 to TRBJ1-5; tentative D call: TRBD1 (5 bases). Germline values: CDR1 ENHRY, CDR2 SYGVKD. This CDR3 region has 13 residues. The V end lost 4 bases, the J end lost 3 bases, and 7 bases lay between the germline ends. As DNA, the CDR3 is TGTGCCATCAGTGGCAGGGACAATCAGCCCCAGCATTTT. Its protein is CAISGRDNQPQHF.

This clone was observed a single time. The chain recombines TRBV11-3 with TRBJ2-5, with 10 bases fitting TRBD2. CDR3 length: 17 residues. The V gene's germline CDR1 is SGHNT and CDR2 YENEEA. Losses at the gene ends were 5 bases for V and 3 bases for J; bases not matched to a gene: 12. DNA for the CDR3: TGTGCCAGCAGCCAGTGGAGCCTAGCGGGAGAAGAAGAGACCCAGTACTTC. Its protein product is CASSQWSLAGEEETQYF.

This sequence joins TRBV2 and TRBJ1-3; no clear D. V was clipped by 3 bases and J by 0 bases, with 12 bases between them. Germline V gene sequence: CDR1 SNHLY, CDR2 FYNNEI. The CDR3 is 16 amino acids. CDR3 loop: CASSEDGRLSGNTIYF. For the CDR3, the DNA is TGTGCCAGCAGTGAGGACGGACGGCTCTCTGGAAACACCATATATTTT. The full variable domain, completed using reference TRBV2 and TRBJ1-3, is EPEVTQTPSHQVTQMGQEVILRCVPISNHLYFYWYRQILGQKVEFLVSFYNNEISEKSEIFDDQFSVERPDGSNFTLKIRSTKLEDSAMYFCASSEDGRLSGNTIYFGEGSWLTVV.

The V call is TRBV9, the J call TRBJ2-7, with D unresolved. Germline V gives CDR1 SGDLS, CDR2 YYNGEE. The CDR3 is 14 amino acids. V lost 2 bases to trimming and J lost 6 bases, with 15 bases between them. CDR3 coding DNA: TGTGCCAGCAGCGTTTTAGGATCGGGCCTCGAGCAGTACTTC. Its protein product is CASSVLGSGLEQYF. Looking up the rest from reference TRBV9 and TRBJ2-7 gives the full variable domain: DSGVTQTPKHLITATGQRVTLRCSPRSGDLSVYWYQQSLDQGLQFLIQYYNGEERAKGNILERFSAQQFPDLHSELNLSSLELGDSALYFCASSVLGSGLEQYFGPGTRLTVT.

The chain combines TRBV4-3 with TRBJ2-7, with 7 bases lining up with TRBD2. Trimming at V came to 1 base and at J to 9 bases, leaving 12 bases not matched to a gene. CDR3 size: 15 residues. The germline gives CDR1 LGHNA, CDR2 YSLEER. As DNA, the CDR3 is TGCGCCAGCAGCCAAGTAGTGGCGGGAGAGTTTACGCAGTACTTC. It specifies CASSQVVAGEFTQYF.

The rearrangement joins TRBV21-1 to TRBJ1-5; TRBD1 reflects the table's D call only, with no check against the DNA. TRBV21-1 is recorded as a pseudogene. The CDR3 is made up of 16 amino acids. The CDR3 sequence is CASSPNRDTKIKPQHF. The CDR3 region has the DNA TGTGCCAGCAGCCCAAACCGGGACACAAAGATCAAGCCCCAGCATTTT.

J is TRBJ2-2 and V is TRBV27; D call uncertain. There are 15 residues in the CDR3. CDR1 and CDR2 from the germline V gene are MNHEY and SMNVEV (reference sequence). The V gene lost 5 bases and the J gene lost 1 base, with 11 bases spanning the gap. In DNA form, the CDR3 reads TGTGCCAGCAGTCCCTATTCTGTGAACACCGGGGAGCTGTTTTTT. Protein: CASSPYSVNTGELFF.

DNA of the CDR3: TGTGCCAGCAGCTTCGTAGCGGGCCTTCACTACGAGCAGTACTTC. Translation: CASSFVAGLHYEQYF. The V call is TRBV13, the J call TRBJ2-7; 7 positions match TRBD2. CDR1 and CDR2 (germline): PRHDT, FYEKMQ (reference sequence). The CDR3 sequence is 15 residues long. The trim removed 3 bases at V and 3 bases at J, leaving 8 bases unmatched.

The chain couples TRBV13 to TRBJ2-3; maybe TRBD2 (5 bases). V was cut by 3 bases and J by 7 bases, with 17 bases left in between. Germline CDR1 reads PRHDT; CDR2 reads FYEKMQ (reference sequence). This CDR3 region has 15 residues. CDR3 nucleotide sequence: TGTGCCAGCAGCTTTGGGAGACGCTTAATGAATACGCAGTATTTT. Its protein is CASSFGRRLMNTQYF.

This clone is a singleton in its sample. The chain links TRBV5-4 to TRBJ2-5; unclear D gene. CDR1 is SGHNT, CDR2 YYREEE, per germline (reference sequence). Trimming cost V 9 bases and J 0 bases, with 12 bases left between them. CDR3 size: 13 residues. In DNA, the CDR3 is TGTGCCACCGGGTTGTTTAACCAAGAGACCCAGTACTTC. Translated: CATGLFNQETQYF. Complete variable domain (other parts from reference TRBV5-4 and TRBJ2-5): ETGVTQSPTHLIKTRGQQVTLRCSSQSGHNTVSWYQQALGQGPQFIFQYYREEENGRGNFPPRFSGLQFPNYSSELNVNALELDDSALYLCATGLFNQETQYFGPGTRLLVL.

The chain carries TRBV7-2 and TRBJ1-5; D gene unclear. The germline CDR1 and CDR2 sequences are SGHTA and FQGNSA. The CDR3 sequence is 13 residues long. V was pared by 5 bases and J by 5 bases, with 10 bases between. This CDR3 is CASSQDGDQPQHF. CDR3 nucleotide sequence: TGTGCCAGCAGCCAAGACGGGGATCAGCCCCAGCATTTT.

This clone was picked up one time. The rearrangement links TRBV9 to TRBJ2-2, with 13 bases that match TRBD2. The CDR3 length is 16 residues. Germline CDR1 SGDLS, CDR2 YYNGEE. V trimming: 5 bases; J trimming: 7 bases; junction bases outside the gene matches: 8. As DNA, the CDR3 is TGTGCCAGCAGGAAGGGACTAGCGGGAAGGGGCGGGGAGCTGTTTTTT. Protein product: CASRKGLAGRGGELFF.

CDR3: CASSLDRGPSDTQYF. The CDR3 bases are TGTGCCAGCAGCTTGGACAGGGGGCCTTCAGATACGCAGTATTTT. The chain combines TRBV11-1 with TRBJ2-3; 11 nucleotides match TRBD1. This CDR3 comprises 15 residues. CDR1 and CDR2 (germline): SGHAT, FQDESV (reference sequence). V lost 3 bases, J lost 4 bases, and 3 bases stayed unmatched. Variable domain in full (rest from reference TRBV11-1 and TRBJ2-3): EAEVAQSPRYKITEKSQAVAFWCDPISGHATLYWYRQILGQGPELLVQFQDESVVDDSQLPKDRFSAERLKGVDSTLKIQPAELGDSAMYLCASSLDRGPSDTQYFGPGTRLTVL.

CDR3 in amino acids: CASSFGPTNEKLFF. In DNA, the CDR3 is TGTGCCAGCAGTTTTGGACCAACTAATGAAAAACTGTTTTTT. This chain joins TRBV28 and TRBJ1-4; D call uncertain. Trimming took off 3 bases at V and 0 bases at J, with 5 bases between the two ends. From germline, CDR1 is MDHEN and CDR2 SYDVKM. The CDR3 runs 14 residues.

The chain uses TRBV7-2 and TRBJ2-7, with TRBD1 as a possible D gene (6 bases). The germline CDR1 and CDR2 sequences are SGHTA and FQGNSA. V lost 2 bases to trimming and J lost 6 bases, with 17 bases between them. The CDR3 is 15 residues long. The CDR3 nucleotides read TGTGCCAGCAGCTTAATGAGGACAGACGACAGCGAGCAGTACTTC. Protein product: CASSLMRTDDSEQYF.

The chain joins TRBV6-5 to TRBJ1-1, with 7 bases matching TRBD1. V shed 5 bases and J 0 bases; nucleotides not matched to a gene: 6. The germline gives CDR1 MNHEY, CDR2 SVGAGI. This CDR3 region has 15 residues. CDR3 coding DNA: TGTGCCAGCAGTAAGGGGGGGACAGTGAACACTGAAGCTTTCTTT. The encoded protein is CASSKGGTVNTEAFF.

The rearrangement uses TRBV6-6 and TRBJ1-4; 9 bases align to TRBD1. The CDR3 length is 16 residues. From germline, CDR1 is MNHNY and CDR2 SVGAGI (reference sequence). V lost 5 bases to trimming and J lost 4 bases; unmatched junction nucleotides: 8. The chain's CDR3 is CASSPGQGRSNEKLFF. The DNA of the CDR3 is TGTGCCAGCAGTCCAGGACAGGGGAGGAGTAATGAAAAACTGTTTTTT.

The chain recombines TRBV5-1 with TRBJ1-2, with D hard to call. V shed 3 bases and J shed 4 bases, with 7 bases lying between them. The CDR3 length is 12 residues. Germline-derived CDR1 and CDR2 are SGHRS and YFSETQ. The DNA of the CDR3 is TGCGCCAGCAGCTCCCCTCTCTATGGCTACACCTTC. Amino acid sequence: CASSSPLYGYTF.

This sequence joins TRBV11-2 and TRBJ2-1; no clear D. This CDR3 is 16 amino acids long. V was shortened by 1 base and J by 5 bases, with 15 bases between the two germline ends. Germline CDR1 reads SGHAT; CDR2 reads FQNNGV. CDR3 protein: CASSLGRLLGNNEQFF. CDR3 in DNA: TGTGCCAGCAGCTTAGGTCGGTTATTAGGGAACAATGAGCAGTTCTTC. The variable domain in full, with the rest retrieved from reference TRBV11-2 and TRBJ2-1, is EAGVAQSPRYKIIEKRQSVAFWCNPISGHATLYWYQQILGQGPKLLIQFQNNGVVDDSQLPKDRFSAERLKGVDSTLKIQPAKLEDSAVYLCASSLGRLLGNNEQFFGPGTRLTVL.

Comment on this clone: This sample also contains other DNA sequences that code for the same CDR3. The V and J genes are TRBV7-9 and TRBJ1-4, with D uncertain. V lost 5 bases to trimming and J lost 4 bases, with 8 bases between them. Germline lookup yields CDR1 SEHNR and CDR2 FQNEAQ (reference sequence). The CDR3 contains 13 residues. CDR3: CASSLAGNEKLFF. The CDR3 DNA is TGTGCCAGCAGCCTGGCTGGTAATGAAAAACTGTTTTTT.

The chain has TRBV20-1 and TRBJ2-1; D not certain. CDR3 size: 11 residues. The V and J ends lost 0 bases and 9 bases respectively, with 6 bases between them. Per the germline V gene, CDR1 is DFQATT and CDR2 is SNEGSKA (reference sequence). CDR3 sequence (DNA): TGCAGTGCTAGAGATTTCGCTGAGCAGTTCTTC. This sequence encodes CSARDFAEQFF.

The DNA of the CDR3 is TGTGCCAGCAGTTACCGATCTAGCGGCTCCTACAATGAGCAGTTCTTC. Its protein is CASSYRSSGSYNEQFF. V gene TRBV5-4 combines with J gene TRBJ2-1; 7 bases match TRBD2. CDR1 and CDR2 (germline): SGHNT, YYREEE (reference sequence). The CDR3 is 16 amino acids. V shed 5 bases and J 0 bases; nucleotides not matched to a gene: 8.

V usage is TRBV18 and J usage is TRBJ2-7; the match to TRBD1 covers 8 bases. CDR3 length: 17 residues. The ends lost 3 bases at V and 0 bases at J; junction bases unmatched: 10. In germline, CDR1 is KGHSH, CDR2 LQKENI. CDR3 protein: CASSPASGGPSSYEQYF. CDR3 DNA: TGTGCCAGCTCACCCGCCTCAGGGGGCCCTAGCTCCTACGAGCAGTACTTC. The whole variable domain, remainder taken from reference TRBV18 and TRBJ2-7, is NAGVMQNPRHLVRRRGQEARLRCSPMKGHSHVYWYRQLPEEGLKFMVYLQKENIIDESGMPKERFSAEFPKEGPSILRIQQVVRGDSAAYFCASSPASGGPSSYEQYFGPGTRLTVT.

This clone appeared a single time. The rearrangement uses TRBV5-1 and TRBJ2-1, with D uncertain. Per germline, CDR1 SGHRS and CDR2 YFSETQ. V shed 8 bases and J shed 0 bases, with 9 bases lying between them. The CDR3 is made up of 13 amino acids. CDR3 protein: CASSYSSYNEQFF. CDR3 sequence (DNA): TGCGCCAGTTCCTACAGCTCCTACAATGAGCAGTTCTTC.

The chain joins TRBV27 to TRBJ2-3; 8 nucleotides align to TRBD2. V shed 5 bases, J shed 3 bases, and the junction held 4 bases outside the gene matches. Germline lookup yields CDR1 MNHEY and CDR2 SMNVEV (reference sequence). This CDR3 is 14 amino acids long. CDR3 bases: TGTGCCAGCAGTACCAGACTAGCGACAGATACGCAGTATTTT. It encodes CASSTRLATDTQYF.

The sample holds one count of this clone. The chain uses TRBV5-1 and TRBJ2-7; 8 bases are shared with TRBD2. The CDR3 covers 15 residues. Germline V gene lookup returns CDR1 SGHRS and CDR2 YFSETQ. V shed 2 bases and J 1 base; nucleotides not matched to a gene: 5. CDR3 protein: CASSFGSGSSYEQYF. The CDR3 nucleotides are TGCGCCAGCAGCTTCGGGAGCGGGAGTTCCTACGAGCAGTACTTC.

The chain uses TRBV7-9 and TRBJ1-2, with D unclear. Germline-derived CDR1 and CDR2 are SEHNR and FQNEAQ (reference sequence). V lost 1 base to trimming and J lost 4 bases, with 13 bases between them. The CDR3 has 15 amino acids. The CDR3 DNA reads TGTGCCAGCAGCTTAGTCCTCCTGCCGATCTATGGCTACACCTTC. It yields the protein CASSLVLLPIYGYTF. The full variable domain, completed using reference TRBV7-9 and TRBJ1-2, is DTGVSQNPRHKITKRGQNVTFRCDPISEHNRLYWYRQTLGQGPEFLTYFQNEAQLEKSRLLSDRFSAERPKGSFSTLEIQRTEQGDSAMYLCASSLVLLPIYGYTFGSGTRLTVV.